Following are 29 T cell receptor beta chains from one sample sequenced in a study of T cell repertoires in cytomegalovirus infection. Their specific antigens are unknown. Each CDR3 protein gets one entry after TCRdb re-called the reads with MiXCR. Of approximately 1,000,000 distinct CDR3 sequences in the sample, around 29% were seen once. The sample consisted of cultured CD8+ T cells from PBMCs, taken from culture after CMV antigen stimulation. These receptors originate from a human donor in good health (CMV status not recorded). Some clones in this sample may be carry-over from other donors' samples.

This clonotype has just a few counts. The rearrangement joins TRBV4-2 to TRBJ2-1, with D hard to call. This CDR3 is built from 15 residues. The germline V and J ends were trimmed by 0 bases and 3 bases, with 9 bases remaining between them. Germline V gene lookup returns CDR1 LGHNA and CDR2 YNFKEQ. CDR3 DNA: TGTGCCAGCAGCCAAGAACTGGTCCTCTACAATGAGCAGTTCTTC. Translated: CASSQELVLYNEQFF.

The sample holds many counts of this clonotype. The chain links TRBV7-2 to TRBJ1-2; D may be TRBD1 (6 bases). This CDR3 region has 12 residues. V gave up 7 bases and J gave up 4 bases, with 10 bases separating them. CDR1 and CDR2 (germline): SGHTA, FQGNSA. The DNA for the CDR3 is TGTGCCAGCATGGGGACATTCTATGGCTACACCTTC. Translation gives CASMGTFYGYTF.

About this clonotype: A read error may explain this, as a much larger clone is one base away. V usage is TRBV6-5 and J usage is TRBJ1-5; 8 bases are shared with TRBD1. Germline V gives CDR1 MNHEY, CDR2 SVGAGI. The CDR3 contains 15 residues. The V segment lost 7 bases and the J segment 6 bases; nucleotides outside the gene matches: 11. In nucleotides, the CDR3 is TGTGCCAGCACCCCGATCGGGACAGGTAGTCAGCCCCAGCATTTT. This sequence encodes CASTPIGTGSQPQHF.

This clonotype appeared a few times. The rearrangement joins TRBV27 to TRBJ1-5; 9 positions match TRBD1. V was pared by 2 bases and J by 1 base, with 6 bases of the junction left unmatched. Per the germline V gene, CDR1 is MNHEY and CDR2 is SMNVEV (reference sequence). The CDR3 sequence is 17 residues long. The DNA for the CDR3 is TGTGCCAGCAGTTTAGCCGCCGGGACAGGGAGCAATCAGCCCCAGCATTTT. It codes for CASSLAAGTGSNQPQHF.

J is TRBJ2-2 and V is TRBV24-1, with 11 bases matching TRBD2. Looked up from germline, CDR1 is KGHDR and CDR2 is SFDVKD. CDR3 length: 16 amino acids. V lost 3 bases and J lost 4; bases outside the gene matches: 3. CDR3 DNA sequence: TGTGCCACCAGTGATCCGGGACTAGCGGCCACCGGGGAGCTGTTTTTT. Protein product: CATSDPGLAATGELFF.

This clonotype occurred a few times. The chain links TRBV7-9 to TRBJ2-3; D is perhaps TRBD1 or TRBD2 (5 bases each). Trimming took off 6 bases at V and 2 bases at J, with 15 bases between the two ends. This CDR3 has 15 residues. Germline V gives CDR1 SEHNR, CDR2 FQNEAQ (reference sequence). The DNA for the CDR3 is TGTGCCAGCAGTCGTACAGGACTTTCCACAGATACGCAGTATTTT. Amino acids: CASSRTGLSTDTQYF.

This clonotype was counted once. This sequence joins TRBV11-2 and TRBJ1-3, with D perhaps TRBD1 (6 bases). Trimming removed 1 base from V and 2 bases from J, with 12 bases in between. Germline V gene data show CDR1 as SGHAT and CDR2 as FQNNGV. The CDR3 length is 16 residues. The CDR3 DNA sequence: TGTGCCAGCAGCTTAGTGCCAAACAGGGCTGGAAACACCATATATTTT. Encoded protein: CASSLVPNRAGNTIYF.

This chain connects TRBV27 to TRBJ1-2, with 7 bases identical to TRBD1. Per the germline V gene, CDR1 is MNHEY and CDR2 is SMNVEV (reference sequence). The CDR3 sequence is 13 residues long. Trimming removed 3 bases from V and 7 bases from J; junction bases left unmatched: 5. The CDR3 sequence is CASSFPGGFGYTF. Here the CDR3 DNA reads TGTGCCAGCAGTTTTCCAGGGGGATTTGGCTACACCTTC.

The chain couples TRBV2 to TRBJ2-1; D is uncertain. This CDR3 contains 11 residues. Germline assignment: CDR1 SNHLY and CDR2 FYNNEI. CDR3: CVSRLNNEQFF. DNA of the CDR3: TGTGTCTCTAGGTTGAACAATGAGCAGTTCTTC.

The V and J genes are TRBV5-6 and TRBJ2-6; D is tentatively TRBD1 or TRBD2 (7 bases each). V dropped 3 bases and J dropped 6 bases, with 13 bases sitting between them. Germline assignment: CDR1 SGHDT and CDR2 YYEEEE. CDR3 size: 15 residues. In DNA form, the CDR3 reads TGTGCCAGCAGCTCCCAGGGGGGGTTGGCCAACGTCCTGACTTTC. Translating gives CASSSQGGLANVLTF. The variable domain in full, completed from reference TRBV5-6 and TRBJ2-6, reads DAGVTQSPTHLIKTRGQQVTLRCSPKSGHDTVSWYQQALGQGPQFIFQYYEEEERQRGNFPDRFSGHQFPNYSSELNVNALLLGDSALYLCASSSQGGLANVLTFGAGSRLTVL.

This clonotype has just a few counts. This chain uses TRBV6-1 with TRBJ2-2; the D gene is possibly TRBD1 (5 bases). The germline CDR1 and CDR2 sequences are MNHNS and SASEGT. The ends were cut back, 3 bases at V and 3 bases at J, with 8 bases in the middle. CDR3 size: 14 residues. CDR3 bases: TGTGCCAGCAGTGACGGACACTACACCGGGGAGCTGTTTTTT. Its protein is CASSDGHYTGELFF.

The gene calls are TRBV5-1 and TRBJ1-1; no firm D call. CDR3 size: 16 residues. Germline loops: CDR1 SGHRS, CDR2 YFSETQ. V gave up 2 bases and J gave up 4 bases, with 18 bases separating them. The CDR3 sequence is CASSLPTGELGTEAFF. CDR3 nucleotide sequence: TGCGCCAGCAGCTTACCCACCGGGGAATTAGGCACTGAAGCTTTCTTT.

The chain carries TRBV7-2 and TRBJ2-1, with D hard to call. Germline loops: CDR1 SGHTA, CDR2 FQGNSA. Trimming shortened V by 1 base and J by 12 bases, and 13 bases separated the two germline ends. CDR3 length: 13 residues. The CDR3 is CASSLGDSGVQFF. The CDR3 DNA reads TGTGCCAGCAGCTTAGGGGATTCGGGTGTGCAGTTCTTC.

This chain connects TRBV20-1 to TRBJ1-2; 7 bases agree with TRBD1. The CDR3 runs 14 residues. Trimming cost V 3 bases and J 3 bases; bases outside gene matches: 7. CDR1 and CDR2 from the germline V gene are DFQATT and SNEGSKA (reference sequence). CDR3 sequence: CSARAGGTDYGYTF. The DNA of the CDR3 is TGCAGTGCTAGGGCAGGGGGTACCGACTATGGCTACACCTTC.

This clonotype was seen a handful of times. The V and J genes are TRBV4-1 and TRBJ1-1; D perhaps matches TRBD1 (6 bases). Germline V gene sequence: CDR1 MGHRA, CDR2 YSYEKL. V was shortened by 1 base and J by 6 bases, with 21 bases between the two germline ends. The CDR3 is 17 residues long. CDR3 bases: TGCGCCAGCAGCCAAGTAGGGACACTAGGAATCCTGGCTGAAGCTTTCTTT. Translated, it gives CASSQVGTLGILAEAFF.

The CDR3, as DNA: TGTGCCAGCAGCGACAATGTGGGGGTGGTGCCCTACGAGCAGTACTTC. This gives the protein CASSDNVGVVPYEQYF. The rearrangement uses TRBV4-2 and TRBJ2-7; D possibly matches TRBD1 or TRBD2 (5 bases each). The CDR3 runs to 16 residues. V was pared by 5 bases and J by 2 bases, with 19 bases between. Germline V gene lookup returns CDR1 LGHNA and CDR2 YNFKEQ.

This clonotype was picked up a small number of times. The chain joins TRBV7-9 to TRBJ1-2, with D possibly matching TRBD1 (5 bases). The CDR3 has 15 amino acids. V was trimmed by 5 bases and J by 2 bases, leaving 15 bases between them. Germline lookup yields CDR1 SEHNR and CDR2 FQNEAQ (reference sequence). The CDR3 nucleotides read TGTGCCAGCAGCCAGGCGGGACGCGAGAACTATGGCTACACCTTC. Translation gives CASSQAGRENYGYTF.

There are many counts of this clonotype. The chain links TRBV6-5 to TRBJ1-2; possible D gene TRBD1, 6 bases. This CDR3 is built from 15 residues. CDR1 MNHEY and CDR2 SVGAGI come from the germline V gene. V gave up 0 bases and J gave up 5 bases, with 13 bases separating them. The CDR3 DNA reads TGTGCCAGCAGTTACTCCGGAGGGGGGCATTATGGCTACACCTTC. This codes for CASSYSGGGHYGYTF.

The CDR3 coding sequence is TGTGCCAGCAGTTACCAATTAGCTGGGGACGAGCAGTACGTC. Protein: CASSYQLAGDEQYV. The J gene is TRBJ2-7, the V gene TRBV6-1; no clear D gene. There are 14 residues in the CDR3. The germline V gene has CDR1 MNHNS and CDR2 SASEGT. V was cut by 5 bases and J by 5 bases, with 16 bases left in between.

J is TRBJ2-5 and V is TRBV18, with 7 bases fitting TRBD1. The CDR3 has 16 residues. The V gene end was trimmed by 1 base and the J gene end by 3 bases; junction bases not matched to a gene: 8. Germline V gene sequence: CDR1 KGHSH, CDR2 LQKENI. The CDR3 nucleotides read TGTGCCAGCTCACCACTAGACGGGGACAGAAAAGAGACCCAGTACTTC. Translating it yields CASSPLDGDRKETQYF.

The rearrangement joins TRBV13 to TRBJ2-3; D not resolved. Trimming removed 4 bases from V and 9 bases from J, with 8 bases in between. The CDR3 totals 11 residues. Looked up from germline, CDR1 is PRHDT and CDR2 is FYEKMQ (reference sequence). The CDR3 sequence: CASSWEATQYF. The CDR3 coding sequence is TGTGCCAGCAGCTGGGAAGCGACGCAGTATTTT.

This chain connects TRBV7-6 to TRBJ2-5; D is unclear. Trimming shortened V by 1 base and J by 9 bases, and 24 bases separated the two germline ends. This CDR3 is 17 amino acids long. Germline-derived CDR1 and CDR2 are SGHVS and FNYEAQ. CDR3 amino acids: CASSLEATSQAGSAQYF. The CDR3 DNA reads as TGTGCCAGCAGCTTAGAGGCGACTTCCCAGGCTGGTTCGGCCCAGTACTTC.

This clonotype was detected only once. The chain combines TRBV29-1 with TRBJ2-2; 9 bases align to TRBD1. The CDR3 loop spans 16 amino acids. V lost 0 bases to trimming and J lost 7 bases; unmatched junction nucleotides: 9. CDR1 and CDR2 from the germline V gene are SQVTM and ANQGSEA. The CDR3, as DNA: TGCAGCGTTGAAGATCTAGGGACAGGGAATGTCGGGGAGCTGTTTTTT. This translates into CSVEDLGTGNVGELFF.

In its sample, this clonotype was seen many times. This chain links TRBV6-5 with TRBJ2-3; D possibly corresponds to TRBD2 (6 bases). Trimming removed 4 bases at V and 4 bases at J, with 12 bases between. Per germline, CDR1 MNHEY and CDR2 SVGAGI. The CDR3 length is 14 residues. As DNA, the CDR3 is TGTGCCAGCAGTTTGCCGACTAGTCCAGATACGCAGTATTTT. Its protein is CASSLPTSPDTQYF.

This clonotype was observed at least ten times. This CDR3 reads CASSGSYSNQPQHF. CDR3 DNA sequence: TGTGCCAGCTCGGGCAGTTATAGCAATCAGCCCCAGCATTTT. V gene TRBV6-5 combines with J gene TRBJ1-5; D gene uncertain. The germline V gene encodes CDR1 MNHEY and CDR2 SVGAGI. V gave up 8 bases and J gave up 0 bases, with 11 bases separating them. This CDR3 has 14 amino acids.

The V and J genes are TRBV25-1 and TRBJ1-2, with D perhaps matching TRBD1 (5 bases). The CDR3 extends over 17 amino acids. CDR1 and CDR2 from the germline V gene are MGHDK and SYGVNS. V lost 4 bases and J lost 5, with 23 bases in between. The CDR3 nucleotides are TGTGCCAGCAGTGGACCCGGGACCGTGGGGTTTATTTATGGCTACACCTTC. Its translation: CASSGPGTVGFIYGYTF.

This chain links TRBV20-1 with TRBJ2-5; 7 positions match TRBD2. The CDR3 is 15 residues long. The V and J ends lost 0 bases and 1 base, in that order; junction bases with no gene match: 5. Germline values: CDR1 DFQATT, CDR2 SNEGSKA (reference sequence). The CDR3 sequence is CSARDRGLPQETQYF. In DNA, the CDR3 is TGCAGTGCTAGAGATCGGGGACTACCCCAAGAGACCCAGTACTTC.

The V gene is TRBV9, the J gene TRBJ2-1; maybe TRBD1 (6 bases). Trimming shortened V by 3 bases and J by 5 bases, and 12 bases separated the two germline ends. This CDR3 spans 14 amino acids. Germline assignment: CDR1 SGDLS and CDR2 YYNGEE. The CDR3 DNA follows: TGTGCCAGCAGCGGCAGGGGCGGTCACAATGAGCAGTTCTTC. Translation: CASSGRGGHNEQFF. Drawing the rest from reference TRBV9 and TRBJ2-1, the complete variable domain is DSGVTQTPKHLITATGQRVTLRCSPRSGDLSVYWYQQSLDQGLQFLIQYYNGEERAKGNILERFSAQQFPDLHSELNLSSLELGDSALYFCASSGRGGHNEQFFGPGTRLTVL.

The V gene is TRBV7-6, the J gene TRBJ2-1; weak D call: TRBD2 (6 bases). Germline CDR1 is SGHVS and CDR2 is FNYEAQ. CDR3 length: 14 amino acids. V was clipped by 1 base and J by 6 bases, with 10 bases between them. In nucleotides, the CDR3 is TGTGCCAGCAGCTTAGGCGGGATCCTCAATGAGCAGTTCTTC. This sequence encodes CASSLGGILNEQFF. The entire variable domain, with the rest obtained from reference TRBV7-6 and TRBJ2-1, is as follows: GAGVSQSPRYKVTKRGQDVALRCDPISGHVSLYWYRQALGQGPEFLTYFNYEAQQDKSGLPNDRFSAERPEGSISTLTIQRTEQRDSAMYRCASSLGGILNEQFFGPGTRLTVL.